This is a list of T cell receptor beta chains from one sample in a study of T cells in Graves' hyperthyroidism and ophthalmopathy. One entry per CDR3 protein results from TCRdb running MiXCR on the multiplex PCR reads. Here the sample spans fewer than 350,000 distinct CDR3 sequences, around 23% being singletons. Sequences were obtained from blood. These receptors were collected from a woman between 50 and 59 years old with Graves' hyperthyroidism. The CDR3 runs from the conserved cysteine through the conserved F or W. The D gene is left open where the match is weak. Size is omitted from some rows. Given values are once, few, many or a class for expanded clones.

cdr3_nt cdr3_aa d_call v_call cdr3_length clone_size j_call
TGTGCCTGGAGGACGGGATATACCGGGGAGCTGTTTTTT CAWRTGYTGELFF - TRBV30 13 many TRBJ2-2
TGTGCTGTACAGTGGGCAGATACGCAGTATTTT CAVQWADTQYF - TRBV30 11 many TRBJ2-3
TGTGCCACCAGCAGGGACAGGAACACTGAAGCTTTCTTT CATSRDRNTEAFF - TRBV15 13 many TRBJ1-1
TGTGCCAGCAGCCAAGGTGGCGGCTCCTACGAGCAGTACTTC CASSQGGGSYEQYF - TRBV3-1 14 many TRBJ2-7
TGTGCCAGCAGCTTAGCCGGAGGTTATGAAAAACTGTTTTTT CASSLAGGYEKLFF - TRBV11-2 14 - TRBJ1-4
TGTGCCAGTAGCCGGGACAGGGGGACTTATGAGCAGTTCTTC CASSRDRGTYEQFF TRBD1 TRBV19 14 - TRBJ2-1
TGTGCCAGCAGCGTAGCCCCGGGACAGGAAAACATTCAGTACTTC CASSVAPGQENIQYF TRBD1 TRBV9 15 - TRBJ2-4
TGCAGTGCTAGAGAAAGGGTGAGAGCTAACTATGGCTACACCTTC CSARERVRANYGYTF - TRBV20-1 15 - TRBJ1-2
TGCAGCGTCCGCCAAAGACAGCTTGGGCGGTATTATGAGCAGTTCTTC CSVRQRQLGRYYEQFF - TRBV29-1 16 many TRBJ2-1
TGTGCCAGCAGTTTTGAAGCGGGGGATCCGCAGTATTTT CASSFEAGDPQYF TRBD2 TRBV27 13 few TRBJ2-3
TGCAGCGTTGACAGTGTCTATGGCTACACCTTC CSVDSVYGYTF - TRBV29-1 11 many TRBJ1-2
TGTGCCAGCAGCGAGTCCCTTCCCCAGCCTGGGGCCAACGTCCTGACTTTC CASSESLPQPGANVLTF - TRBV12-3/TRBV12-4 17 many TRBJ2-6
TGTGCCAGCAGCCCACGCCCGGACAGGTTCTATGGCTACACCTTC CASSPRPDRFYGYTF TRBD1 TRBV7-9 15 few TRBJ1-2
TGCGCCAGCAGCCAAGGACAGGCGAGCTCCTACGAGCAGTACTTC CASSQGQASSYEQYF - TRBV4-1 15 many TRBJ2-7
TGTGCCAGCAGTTCCGGGACATCGAGGAATCAGCCCCAGCATTTT CASSSGTSRNQPQHF - TRBV28 15 - TRBJ1-5
TGCAGTGCGAGATTTGGCGGGAGGGCCGGGGAGCTGTTTTTT CSARFGGRAGELFF TRBD2 TRBV20-1 14 many TRBJ2-2
TGTGCCATCAGTGAGAGAGGACAGGGGAGGACCGGGGAGCTGTTTTTT CAISERGQGRTGELFF TRBD1 TRBV10-3 16 few TRBJ2-2
TGCAGTGCCCAGACAGGCGGCTACGAGCAGTACTTC CSAQTGGYEQYF - TRBV20-1 12 - TRBJ2-7
TGCGCCAGCAGCGCTGGGACACACCAAGAGACCCAGTACTTC CASSAGTHQETQYF - TRBV5-1 14 many TRBJ2-5
TGTGCCAGCAGTTACAGCCCAGGGATGACTGGAAACACCATATATTTT CASSYSPGMTGNTIYF - TRBV6-5 16 few TRBJ1-3
TGTGCCAGCAGCACCGCCGGGACAGGGTACGAGCAGTACTTC CASSTAGTGYEQYF TRBD1 TRBV11-2 14 many TRBJ2-7
TGTGCCAGTAGTATAACTAGCGGGGACAATGAGCAGTTCTTC CASSITSGDNEQFF TRBD2 TRBV19 14 - TRBJ2-1
TGTGCCAGCAGTGAGGGCACAGGAATCTATGGCTACACCTTC CASSEGTGIYGYTF - TRBV6-1 14 many TRBJ1-2
TGTGCCAGCTCACCCGGGACAAACGGGGAGCTGTTTTTT CASSPGTNGELFF - TRBV18 13 many TRBJ2-2
TGTGCCAGCAGTTTAGATTTCCGAGCCACCGGGGAGCTGTTTTTT CASSLDFRATGELFF - TRBV12-3/TRBV12-4 15 many TRBJ2-2
TGTGCCAGCAGTGAGCTCCTTGAGACCTACGAGCAGTACTTC CASSELLETYEQYF - TRBV6-1 14 once TRBJ2-7
TGTGCCAGCAGCCCCCGCGGGAGGGGTAATTCACCCCTCCACTTT CASSPRGRGNSPLHF - TRBV6-1 15 few TRBJ1-6
TGTGCCAGCAGCCTTAATGCAGTTGAATCTGGCTACACCTTC CASSLNAVESGYTF - TRBV7-9 14 few TRBJ1-2
TGTGCCAGCAGTTTAAAGGAGCAGGGTTATCAGCCCCAGCATTTT CASSLKEQGYQPQHF - TRBV12-3/TRBV12-4 15 many TRBJ1-5
TGTGCCAGCTCAGAAACAGCGAACACCGGGGAGCTGTTTTTT CASSETANTGELFF - TRBV14 14 - TRBJ2-2
TGTGCCACCAGCAGAGATGGTAGGCTCTCTGGAAACACCATATATTTT CATSRDGRLSGNTIYF - TRBV15 16 - TRBJ1-3
TGTGCCAGCAGTTTAGCCCACGGGATCACCTACGAGCAGTACTTC CASSLAHGITYEQYF - TRBV12-3/TRBV12-4 15 many TRBJ2-7
TGTGCCAGCTCACAGGGGGACCCCAAGTACAATGAGCAGTTCTTC CASSQGDPKYNEQFF - TRBV18 15 many TRBJ2-1
TGTGCCAGCAGCCAGTCTACCAGCGGGGAGCTGTTTTTT CASSQSTSGELFF - TRBV3-1 13 - TRBJ2-2
TGTGCCAGCAGCTTAAATGCTGGGGGGGCAACTAGCACAGATACGCAGTATTTT CASSLNAGGATSTDTQYF - TRBV4-2 18 - TRBJ2-3